This T cell receptor beta chain was sequenced for a study of T cell changes during pregnancy in multiple sclerosis. Profiling relied on immunoSEQ multiplex PCR, and the TCRdb table lists in-frame clones only, not all of them. Among roughly 64,000 clones, 95% to 97% were seen once, and the ten largest hold 2% to 3%. The V segment lost 8 bases and the J segment 11 bases; nucleotides outside the gene matches: 9. CDR1 is LNHDA and CDR2 is SQIVND in the germline V gene (reference sequence). The CDR3 sequence is 12 residues long. The receptor was derived from a female donor with multiple sclerosis, enrolled in a pregnancy study. The rearrangement links TRBV19 to TRBJ1-1; TRBD1 matches 9 bases. Here the sequenced sample was CD8+ T cells from peripheral blood mononuclear cells, taken after pregnancy. For the CDR3, the DNA is TGTGCCAGTGTCCCGGGACAGGGTGAGGCTTTCTTT. Translation gives CASVPGQGEAFF.